Below are 23 T cell receptor beta chains sequenced from a single sample in a study of T-cell memory formation after mild COVID-19. A single record per CDR3 protein comes from TCRdb applying MiXCR to the 5' RACE reads. This table holds fewer than 250,000 distinct CDR3 sequences, 27% found once. Sequenced: PBMCs or a T cell subset sorted from them (not recorded which). Receptor source: an adult woman who had mild COVID-19 (a few samples of this study predate the infection). Cell type and time point are not known.

This clonotype was picked up a small number of times. The gene calls are TRBV12-3 or TRBV12-4 and TRBJ2-5, with 7 bases matching TRBD1. Losses at the gene ends were 6 bases for V and 4 bases for J; bases not matched to a gene: 11. The CDR3 has 15 residues. Written as DNA, the CDR3 is TGTGCCAGCAGGGGGACAGACAGGAGTGGAGAGACCCAGTACTTC. The encoded protein is CASRGTDRSGETQYF.

This rearrangement joins TRBV12-3 or TRBV12-4 to TRBJ1-2; no reliable D call. This CDR3 has 12 amino acids. V lost 8 bases and J 1 base, leaving 8 bases between the germline ends. The CDR3 region has the DNA TGTGCCAGCTCAAACAGTAACTATGGCTACACCTTC. It yields the protein CASSNSNYGYTF.

The chain couples TRBV30 to TRBJ2-2; 9 bases fit TRBD1. This CDR3 is 15 amino acids long. Germline CDR1 is GTSNPN and CDR2 is SVGIG (reference sequence). V gave up 3 bases and J gave up 5 bases; unmatched junction bases: 7. The CDR3 DNA sequence: TGTGCCTGGAGGACAAAGGGACAGGGAACCGGGGAGCTGTTTTTT. It codes for CAWRTKGQGTGELFF.

This clonotype was recorded many times. This chain uses TRBV20-1 with TRBJ1-1; 10 bases agree with TRBD1. The CDR3 consists of 16 residues. J lost 4 bases, V lost 1 base, and 9 bases had no gene match. Germline loops: CDR1 DFQATT, CDR2 SNEGSKA (reference sequence). The CDR3 spells CSARARDRGWSTEAFF. The CDR3 DNA follows: TGCAGTGCTAGAGCCCGGGACAGGGGATGGAGCACTGAAGCTTTCTTT.

The CDR3 protein is CASSPTPLGVYEQYF. The CDR3, as DNA: TGTGCCAGCAGCCCCACCCCATTGGGAGTTTACGAGCAGTACTTC. The V gene is TRBV7-9, the J gene TRBJ2-7; TRBD2 might be the D (5 bases). The CDR3 contains 15 residues. Trimming took off 5 bases at V and 4 bases at J, with 18 bases between the two ends. Germline values: CDR1 SEHNR, CDR2 FQNEAQ (reference sequence).

This clonotype was seen a few times. J is TRBJ2-1 and V is TRBV6-2 or TRBV6-3, with 12 bases fitting TRBD2. The CDR3 is 14 amino acids. Germline-derived CDR1 and CDR2 are MNHEY and SVGEGT. V lost 6 bases, J lost 9 bases, and 6 bases stayed unmatched. CDR3 residues: CASRPSGRAGEQFF. The CDR3 DNA is TGTGCCAGCAGACCTAGCGGGAGGGCCGGTGAGCAGTTCTTC.

In its sample, this clonotype was seen a few times. The chain employs TRBV7-2 and TRBJ2-5; 7 bases map to TRBD2. CDR1 is SGHTA, CDR2 FQGNSA, per germline. Trimming took 4 bases from V and 1 from J; bases not matched to a gene: 6. This CDR3 spans 15 amino acids. DNA for the CDR3: TGTGCCAGCAGCTGGGCGGGACTACCCCAAGAGACCCAGTACTTC. This gives the protein CASSWAGLPQETQYF. The full variable domain, completed using reference TRBV7-2 and TRBJ2-5, is GAGVSQSPSNKVTEKGKDVELRCDPISGHTALYWYRQSLGQGLEFLIYFQGNSAPDKSGLPSDRFSAERTGGSVSTLTIQRTQQEDSAVYLCASSWAGLPQETQYFGPGTRLLVL.

The gene calls are TRBV12-3 or TRBV12-4 and TRBJ2-7, with D hard to call. CDR3 length: 14 amino acids. Trimming stripped 5 bases from V and 2 bases from J, with 13 bases between. In nucleotides, the CDR3 is TGTGCCAGCAGTCCAGGCAGGTCGGCCTACGAGCAGTACTTC. This translates into CASSPGRSAYEQYF.

The CDR3 spells CASSIGETNTGELFF. The CDR3 region has the DNA TGTGCCAGTAGTATCGGGGAGACGAACACCGGGGAGCTGTTTTTT. V and J are TRBV19 and TRBJ2-2, with a tentative D call TRBD2 (5 bases). CDR3 size: 15 residues. CDR1 is LNHDA, CDR2 SQIVND, per germline (reference sequence). The V and J ends lost 3 bases and 0 bases respectively, with 8 bases between them.

J is TRBJ2-1 and V is TRBV6-5, with 9 nucleotides matching TRBD2. V was clipped by 6 bases and J by 7 bases; unmatched bases: 19. This CDR3 is built from 18 residues. Germline V gene sequence: CDR1 MNHEY, CDR2 SVGAGI. The CDR3 DNA reads as TGTGCCAGCAGCCATCCGGGACTAGCTTCCGGGGGGGTGAATGAGCAGTTCTTC. Amino acids: CASSHPGLASGGVNEQFF.

CDR3: CASPGTSGGYNEQFF. CDR3 nucleotides: TGTGCCAGCCCCGGGACTAGCGGGGGGTACAATGAGCAGTTCTTC. This chain joins TRBV7-9 and TRBJ2-1, with 15 bases identical to TRBD2. V shed 8 bases, J shed 4 bases, and the junction held 3 bases outside the gene matches. This CDR3 contains 15 residues. CDR1 and CDR2 from the germline V gene are SEHNR and FQNEAQ (reference sequence).

The V gene is TRBV11-2, the J gene TRBJ2-7; D might be TRBD2 (8 bases). Per the germline V gene, CDR1 is SGHAT and CDR2 is FQNNGV. Trimming pared 1 base from V and 0 bases from J, leaving 16 bases between. This CDR3 contains 17 residues. The CDR3 DNA reads TGTGCCAGCAGCTTAGCCCGGGGGGGACAGAGCTCCTACGAGCAGTACTTC. The encoded protein is CASSLARGGQSSYEQYF.

V gene TRBV15 combines with J gene TRBJ2-5, with TRBD2 matching 8 bases. This CDR3 spans 15 amino acids. J was trimmed by 3 bases and V by 4 bases; bases with no gene match: 7. The germline gives CDR1 LNHNV, CDR2 YYDKDF (reference sequence). CDR3 amino acids: CATSISQLAEETQYF. In nucleotides, the CDR3 is TGTGCCACCAGCATATCCCAACTAGCGGAAGAGACCCAGTACTTC.

This clonotype was detected a few times. V is TRBV7-2 and J is TRBJ2-1, with D tentatively TRBD1 (6 bases). The CDR3 totals 12 residues. Germline V gives CDR1 SGHTA, CDR2 FQGNSA. Trimming left V 5 bases short and J 8 bases short, with 10 bases between. CDR3 nucleotide sequence: TGTGCCAGCAGCCCTCACAGGGATGAGCAGTTCTTC. This translates into CASSPHRDEQFF.

This chain uses TRBV5-1 with TRBJ2-2; D possibly corresponds to TRBD2 (5 bases). CDR3 length: 13 amino acids. Germline V CDR1 and CDR2: SGHRS, YFSETQ. The V and J ends lost 2 bases and 6 bases respectively, with 8 bases between them. The DNA for the CDR3 is TGCGCCAGCAGCTTAAGCGGCTCCGGGGAGCTGTTTTTT. Its protein is CASSLSGSGELFF.

The table lists this clonotype with a few counts. This rearrangement joins TRBV7-8 to TRBJ2-1; D remains unclear. Trimming pared 5 bases from V and 8 bases from J, leaving 16 bases between. The CDR3 has 14 amino acids. Germline loops: CDR1 SGHVS, CDR2 FQNEAQ. The CDR3, as DNA: TGTGCCAGCAGCCCCCGTAAGGGTGTCCATGAGCAGTTCTTC. Translating gives CASSPRKGVHEQFF.

Only a few counts were recorded for this clonotype. The chain uses TRBV19 and TRBJ1-2; TRBD1 is a possible D gene (5 bases). Per the germline V gene, CDR1 is LNHDA and CDR2 is SQIVND (reference sequence). The CDR3 extends over 14 amino acids. The V and J ends lost 8 bases and 4 bases respectively, with 17 bases between them. This chain's CDR3 is CASRTQRRGYGYTF. CDR3 bases: TGTGCCAGTCGGACCCAGCGGAGGGGCTATGGCTACACCTTC. The full variable domain, with the rest looked up from reference TRBV19 and TRBJ1-2, is DGGITQSPKYLFRKEGQNVTLSCEQNLNHDAMYWYRQDPGQGLRLIYYSQIVNDFQKGDIAEGYSVSREKKESFPLTVTSAQKNPTAFYLCASRTQRRGYGYTFGSGTRLTVV.

This rearrangement joins TRBV6-5 to TRBJ1-1; no definite D call. CDR1 and CDR2 from the germline V gene are MNHEY and SVGAGI. The CDR3 runs 13 residues. Trimming pared 6 bases from V and 4 bases from J, leaving 12 bases between. The DNA for the CDR3 is TGTGCCAGCAGCCCAGGACGAAGCACTGAAGCTTTCTTT. Translation: CASSPGRSTEAFF.

There are a few counts of this clonotype. The V gene is TRBV5-6, the J gene TRBJ1-1; 12 bases line up with TRBD1. The V and J ends lost 3 bases and 5 bases, in that order; junction bases with no gene match: 5. The CDR3 is made up of 15 amino acids. Germline V gives CDR1 SGHDT, CDR2 YYEEEE. CDR3 region: CASSSRDRGPTEAFF. The CDR3 DNA reads TGTGCCAGCAGCTCCCGGGACAGGGGGCCTACTGAAGCTTTCTTT. Full variable domain (rest looked up from reference TRBV5-6 and TRBJ1-1): DAGVTQSPTHLIKTRGQQVTLRCSPKSGHDTVSWYQQALGQGPQFIFQYYEEEERQRGNFPDRFSGHQFPNYSSELNVNALLLGDSALYLCASSSRDRGPTEAFFGQGTRLTVV.

The V gene is TRBV29-1, the J gene TRBJ2-3, with a possible D match to TRBD1 (6 bases). V was cut by 5 bases and J by 5 bases, with 17 bases left in between. Germline lookup yields CDR1 SQVTM and CDR2 ANQGSEA. The CDR3 length is 14 residues. The CDR3 is CSVQGWGNRDTQYF. Here the CDR3 DNA reads TGCAGCGTTCAGGGGTGGGGGAATAGAGATACGCAGTATTTT.

The chain combines TRBV15 with TRBJ2-1, with D perhaps matching TRBD1 (5 bases). This CDR3 is built from 14 residues. V shed 10 bases and J shed 0 bases, with 13 bases lying between them. From germline, CDR1 is LNHNV and CDR2 YYDKDF (reference sequence). The CDR3 sequence is CAIMAGHSYNEQFF. CDR3 bases: TGTGCCATCATGGCAGGGCACTCCTACAATGAGCAGTTCTTC.

This rearrangement joins TRBV19 to TRBJ2-7; a weak D match, TRBD2 (5 bases). Looked up from germline, CDR1 is LNHDA and CDR2 is SQIVND (reference sequence). CDR3 length equals 14 residues. Trimming took 1 base from V and 3 from J, leaving 10 bases between them. CDR3 amino acids: CASSIGLAVYEQYF. DNA for the CDR3: TGTGCCAGTAGTATAGGGCTAGCCGTCTACGAGCAGTACTTC.

The rearrangement joins TRBV20-1 to TRBJ2-7; tentatively, D is TRBD1 or TRBD2 (5 bases each). V lost 6 bases to trimming and J lost 5 bases, with 17 bases between them. Germline V gene sequence: CDR1 DFQATT, CDR2 SNEGSKA (reference sequence). The CDR3 consists of 13 residues. CDR3 in DNA: TGCAGTGCCCCGGGACGGGTTGGGGACGAGCAGTACTTC. It specifies CSAPGRVGDEQYF.